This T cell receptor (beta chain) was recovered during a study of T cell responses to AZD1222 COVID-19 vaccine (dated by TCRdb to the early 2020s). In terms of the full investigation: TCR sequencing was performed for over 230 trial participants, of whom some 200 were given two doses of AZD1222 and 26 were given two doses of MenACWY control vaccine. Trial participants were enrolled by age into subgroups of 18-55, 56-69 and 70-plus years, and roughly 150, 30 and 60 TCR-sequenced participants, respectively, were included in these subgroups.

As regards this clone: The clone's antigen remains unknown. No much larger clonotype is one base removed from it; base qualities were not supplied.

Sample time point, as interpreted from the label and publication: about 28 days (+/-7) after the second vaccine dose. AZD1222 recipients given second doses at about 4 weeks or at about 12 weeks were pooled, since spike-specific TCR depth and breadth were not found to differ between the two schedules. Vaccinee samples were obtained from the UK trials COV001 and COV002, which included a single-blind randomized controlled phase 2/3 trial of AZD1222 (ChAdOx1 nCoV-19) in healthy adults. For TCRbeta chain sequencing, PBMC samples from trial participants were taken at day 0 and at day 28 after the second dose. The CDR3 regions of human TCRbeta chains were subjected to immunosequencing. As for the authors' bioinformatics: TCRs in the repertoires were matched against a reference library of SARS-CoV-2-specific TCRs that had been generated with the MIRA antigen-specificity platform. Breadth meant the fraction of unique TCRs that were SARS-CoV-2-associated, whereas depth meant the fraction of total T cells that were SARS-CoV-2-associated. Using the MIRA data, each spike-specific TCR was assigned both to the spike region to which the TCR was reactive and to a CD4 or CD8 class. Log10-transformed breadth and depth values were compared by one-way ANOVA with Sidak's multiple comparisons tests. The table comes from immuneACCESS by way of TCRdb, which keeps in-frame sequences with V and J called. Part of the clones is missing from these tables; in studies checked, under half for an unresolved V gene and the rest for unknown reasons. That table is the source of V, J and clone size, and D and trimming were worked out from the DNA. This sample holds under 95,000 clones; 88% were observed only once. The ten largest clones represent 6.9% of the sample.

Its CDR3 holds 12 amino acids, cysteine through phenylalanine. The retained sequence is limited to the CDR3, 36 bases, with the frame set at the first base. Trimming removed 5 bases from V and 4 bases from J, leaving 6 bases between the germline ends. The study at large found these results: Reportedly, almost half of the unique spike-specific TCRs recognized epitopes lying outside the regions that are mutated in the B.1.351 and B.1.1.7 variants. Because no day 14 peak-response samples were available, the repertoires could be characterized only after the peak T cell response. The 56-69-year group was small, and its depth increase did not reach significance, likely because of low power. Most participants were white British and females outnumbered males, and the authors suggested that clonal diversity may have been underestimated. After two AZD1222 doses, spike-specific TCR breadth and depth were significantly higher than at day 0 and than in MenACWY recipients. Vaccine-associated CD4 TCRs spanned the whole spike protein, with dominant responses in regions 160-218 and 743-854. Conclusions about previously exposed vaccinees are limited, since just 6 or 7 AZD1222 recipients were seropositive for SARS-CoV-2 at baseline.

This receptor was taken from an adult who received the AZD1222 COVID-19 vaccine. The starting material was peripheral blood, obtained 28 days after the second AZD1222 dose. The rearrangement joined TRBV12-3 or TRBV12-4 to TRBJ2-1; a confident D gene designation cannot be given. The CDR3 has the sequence CASSIEYNEQFF. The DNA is TGTGCCAGCAGTATAGAATACAATGAGCAGTTCTTC.